These T cell receptor beta chains were read from a single sample in a study of blood T cell repertoires in COVID-19. This table comes from immunoSEQ multiplex PCR, and its TCRdb copy is limited to in-frame clones, with some not included. This sample has 250,000 to 300,000 clones, with roughly 90% found just once. What was sequenced was PBMCs or T cells enriched from blood (not recorded which). Receptors were obtained from a woman aged 35 to 49 who had recovered from COVID-19. CDR3s include the opening cysteine and the closing phenylalanine or tryptophan. Not every row has a clone size; where given, it reads once, few, many or a size class.

J	size	V	CDR3
TRBJ2-7	.	TRBV27	CASRSEGLVSYEQYF
TRBJ1-6	.	TRBV7-9	CASSLFGQGRYNSPLHF
TRBJ2-7	.	TRBV7-8	CASSFGMLGEQYF
TRBJ2-2	.	TRBV27	CASSLSSRTGGVNTGELFF
TRBJ2-2	.	TRBV11-3	CASSRGRGELFF
TRBJ2-7	once	TRBV5-1	CASSLDPGTAYEQYF
TRBJ2-7	.	TRBV3-1/TRBV3-2	CASSQMDRANSYEQYF
TRBJ1-5	.	TRBV5-8	CASSLGQGSNQPQHF
TRBJ1-6	.	TRBV19	CASRQQGNSPLHF
TRBJ1-2	.	TRBV5-4	CASSGGTGDPYGYTF
TRBJ2-1	.	TRBV4-1	CASSQTHLAGGQFF
TRBJ1-4	once	TRBV30	CAWSVLEKLFF
TRBJ2-7	.	TRBV9	CASSVYSGLAGGEQYF
TRBJ2-1	.	TRBV30	CAWNRVSNEQFF
TRBJ1-1	once	TRBV7-6	CASSLVGQAFGTEAFF
TRBJ1-2	.	TRBV7-9	CASSLAGTGSSYGYTF
TRBJ2-2	.	TRBV28	CASTPEAGLNTGELFF
TRBJ1-3	.	TRBV2	CATSQETGNTIYF
TRBJ1-1	.	TRBV9	CASSEGQGGNTEAFF
TRBJ2-3	.	TRBV24-1	CATSDPTGSDTQYF
TRBJ2-1	few	TRBV9	CASSVGQGSYNEQFF
TRBJ1-2	.	TRBV7-8	CASSLAHRGARDYGYTF
TRBJ2-7	.	TRBV11-2	CASSLGGTGSHYEQYF
TRBJ1-1	.	TRBV6-5	CASRMTGRNTEAFF
TRBJ2-3	.	TRBV7-7	CASSLSGRADTQYF
TRBJ1-2	.	TRBV28	CASKDSGQHYGYTF
TRBJ2-1	.	TRBV11-1	CASSLAGLAGWGSNEQFF
TRBJ1-1	.	TRBV6-5	CASNYRGNTEAFF
TRBJ2-3	.	TRBV7-3	CASSLRPGSGIADTQYF
TRBJ1-4	once	TRBV2	CAVQGAPNEKLFF
TRBJ2-1	.	TRBV5-1	CASSLSGGYNEQFF
TRBJ1-3	.	TRBV7-6	CASSLEDIGNTIYF
TRBJ2-1	.	TRBV9	CASSPPYYNEQFF
TRBJ2-4	.	TRBV30	CAWHGGTEGGNIQYF
TRBJ1-2	.	TRBV4-1	CASSPRGDSILDGYTF
TRBJ1-4	.	TRBV5-1	CASSSGQGEEKLFF
TRBJ2-6	.	TRBV7-9	CASSRQGGFGANVLTF
TRBJ2-7	.	TRBV7-9	CASSFNDRGHEQYF
TRBJ1-1	.	TRBV2	CASSAGATEAFF
TRBJ2-2	few	TRBV3-1/TRBV3-2	CASSPRLAGAGELFF
TRBJ1-2	once	TRBV2	CASSVLEAGSRGYTF
TRBJ1-2	.	TRBV6-5	CASKKGGGYGYTF
TRBJ2-1	.	TRBV5-4	CASSPLVAGARYNEQFF
TRBJ1-2	.	TRBV5-5	CASSFQVYYGYTF
TRBJ1-3	.	TRBV19	CASSPGFGSGNTIYF
TRBJ2-7	.	TRBV30	CAWSVLSGYEQYF
TRBJ1-3	few	TRBV30	CAWSVSRAAGNTIYF
TRBJ2-2	.	TRBV4-2	CASSQGTANTGELFF
TRBJ2-1	.	TRBV5-8	CASSSGTSGYYNEQFF
TRBJ1-3	.	TRBV27	CASAGTAAGNTIYF